This T cell receptor beta chain is drawn from a study of tissue T cells after allogeneic stem cell transplantation. Time point noted: mouse harvest day 14 after allogeneic transplant. Mouse grafts combined 10^7 T-cell-depleted bone marrow cells with 10^6 splenic CD5+ T cells. V was pared by 4 bases and J by 5 bases, with 4 bases of the junction left unmatched. Germline V gene data show CDR1 as LGHNA and CDR2 as YNLKQL (reference sequence). The CDR3 spans 14 residues. Libraries were prepared by immunoSEQ multiplex PCR; TCRdb keeps only in-frame clonotypes and omits some of them. The table lists over 1,100 clones, 45% to 60% of them singletons, with around 28% in the top ten. Regarding this clone: Gene names and germline match the mouse. Sequencing ends 1 residue short of the CDR3 end; the germline J gene provides the rest.

The chain uses TRBV5 and TRBJ2-5; 9 nucleotides agree with TRBD2. The TCR comes from a female BALB/c mouse given C57BL/6 T cells with graft-versus-host disease after an allogeneic hematopoietic cell transplant. The sample consisted of liver tissue. The sequenced CDR3 bases are TGTGCCAGCAGCCCCGGGACTGGGATAGACACCCAGTAC. As protein: CASSPGTGIDTQY. In full, the CDR3 reads CASSPGTGIDTQYF.